This T cell receptor (beta chain) emerged from a study of human T cells and chemical hapten exposure. For the study at large: All patients underwent weekly scalp dosing with diphenylcyclopropenone for the full roughly 25-week study. Affected patients, primarily female, had alopecia areata, totalis or universalis. Readings were taken at 6 days from patch tests that had applied 0.01% DPC to the upper back.

The V gene's germline CDR1 is SGHRS and CDR2 YFSETQ. V lost 0 bases and J 3 bases, leaving 7 bases between the germline ends. The CDR3 spans 14 residues. The time point is: patch test 2, 6 weeks after DPC sensitization. Treatment in this sample: therapeutic diphenylcyclopropenone sensitization with weekly scalp DPC. MiXCR, run by TCRdb on the RACE reads, gives a single entry per CDR3 protein. The table includes about 78,000 distinct CDR3 sequences, 8.5% detected once. The sample here was whole blood, taken in connection with sensitization to the hapten diphenylcyclopropenone (DPC). This receptor was identified in a woman aged 50 to 60 with alopecia areata. Some clones in this sample may be carry-over from other donors' samples. The chain employs TRBV5-1 and TRBJ1-5; D may be TRBD1 (5 bases). The CDR3 DNA reads as TGCGCCAGCAGCTTGGGGGGGAACAATCAGCCCCAGCATTTT. Its translation: CASSLGGNNQPQHF.